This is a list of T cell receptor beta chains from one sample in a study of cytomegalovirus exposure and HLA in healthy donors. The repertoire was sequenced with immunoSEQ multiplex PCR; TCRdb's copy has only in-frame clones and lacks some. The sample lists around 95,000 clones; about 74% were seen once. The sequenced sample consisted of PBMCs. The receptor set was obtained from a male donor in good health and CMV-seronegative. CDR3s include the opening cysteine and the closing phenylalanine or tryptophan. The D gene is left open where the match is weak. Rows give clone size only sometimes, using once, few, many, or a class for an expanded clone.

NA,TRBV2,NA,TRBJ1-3,CAGSEVRSSGNTIYF,TGTGCCGGCAGTGAAGTACGGAGCTCTGGAAACACCATATATTTT
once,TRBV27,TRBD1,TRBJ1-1,CASRNLKRTGRIVTEAFF,TGTGCCAGCAGAAATCTCAAACGGACAGGGCGGATTGTCACTGAAGCTTTCTTT
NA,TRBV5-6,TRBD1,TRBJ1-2,CASSLVAGGIVGYTF,TGTGCCAGCAGCTTGGTGGCAGGGGGGATTGTTGGCTACACCTTC
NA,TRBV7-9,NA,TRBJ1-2,CASSFVLGGYGYTF,TGTGCCAGCAGCTTCGTACTAGGGGGATATGGCTACACCTTC
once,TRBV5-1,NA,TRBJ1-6,CASSLNPSNSPLHF,TGCGCCAGCAGCCTTAATCCCTCCAATTCACCCCTCCACTTT
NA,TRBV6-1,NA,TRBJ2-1,CASSEKARTTPNEQFF,TGTGCCAGCAGTGAAAAGGCACGGACTACTCCTAATGAGCAGTTCTTC
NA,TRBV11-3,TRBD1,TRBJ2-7,CASSLSGTGAGEQYF,TGTGCCAGCAGCTTATCCGGGACAGGGGCAGGGGAGCAGTACTTC
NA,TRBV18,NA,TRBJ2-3,CASSPVVADSTDTQYF,TGTGCCAGCTCACCAGTGGTAGCCGATAGCACAGATACGCAGTATTTT
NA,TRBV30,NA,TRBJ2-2,CAWKGGDTGELFF,TGTGCCTGGAAAGGAGGGGATACCGGGGAGCTGTTTTTT
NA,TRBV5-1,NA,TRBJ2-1,CASDHSPRVSYNEQFF,TGCGCCAGCGACCACTCTCCGCGGGTCTCCTACAATGAGCAGTTCTTC
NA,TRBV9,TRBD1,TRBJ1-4,CASSVETGGDEKLFF,TGTGCCAGCAGCGTAGAAACAGGGGGAGATGAAAAACTGTTTTTT
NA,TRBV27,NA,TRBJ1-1,CASRAVNTEAFF,TGTGCCAGCAGGGCAGTGAACACTGAAGCTTTCTTT
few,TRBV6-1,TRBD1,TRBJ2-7,CASSVDRGPYEQYF,TGTGCCAGCAGTGTCGACAGGGGGCCCTACGAGCAGTACTTC
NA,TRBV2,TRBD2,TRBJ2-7,CASSVSAGGYEQYF,TGTGCCAGCAGTGTTTCAGCGGGAGGGTACGAGCAGTACTTC
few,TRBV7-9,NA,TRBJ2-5,CASSAGWETQYF,TGTGCCAGCAGCGCTGGCTGGGAGACCCAGTACTTC
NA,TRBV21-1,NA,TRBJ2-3,CASSKPPGTQREEGTDTQYF,TGTGCCAGCAGCAAACCTCCCGGGACTCAGCGGGAGGAGGGCACAGATACGCAGTATTTT
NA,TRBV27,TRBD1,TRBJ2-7,CASRTGGYEQYF,TGTGCCAGCAGGACAGGGGGCTACGAGCAGTACTTC
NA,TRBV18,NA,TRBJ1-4,CASSPVPATNEKLFF,TGTGCCAGCTCACCGGTGCCAGCAACTAATGAAAAACTGTTTTTT
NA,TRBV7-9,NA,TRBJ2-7,CASSSSVVDREQYF,TGTGCCAGCAGCTCTAGCGTCGTCGATCGCGAGCAGTACTTC
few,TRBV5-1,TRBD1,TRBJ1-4,CASSWGQGGEKLFF,TGCGCCAGCAGCTGGGGACAGGGGGGTGAAAAACTGTTTTTT
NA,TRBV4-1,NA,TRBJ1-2,CASSQGQGPNYGYTF,TGCGCCAGCAGCCAAGGGCAGGGCCCGAACTATGGCTACACCTTC
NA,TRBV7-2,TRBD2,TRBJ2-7,CASSRPPAGSTYEQYF,TGTGCCAGCAGCCGACCCCCAGCGGGATCCACCTACGAGCAGTACTTC
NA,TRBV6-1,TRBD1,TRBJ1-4,CATNRGLGEKLFF,TGTGCCACCAACAGGGGGCTTGGTGAAAAACTGTTTTTT
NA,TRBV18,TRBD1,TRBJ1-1,CASSPGQGNTEAFF,TGTGCCAGCTCACCAGGACAGGGTAACACTGAAGCTTTCTTT
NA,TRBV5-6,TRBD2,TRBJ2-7,CASSPGLAGEYEQYF,TGTGCCAGCAGCCCCGGACTAGCGGGGGAATACGAGCAGTACTTC
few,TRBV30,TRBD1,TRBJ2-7,CAWTRDSSYEQYF,TGTGCCTGGACCCGGGACAGTTCCTACGAGCAGTACTTC
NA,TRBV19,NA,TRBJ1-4,CASSPGTYETNEKLFF,TGTGCCAGTAGTCCCGGGACATATGAAACTAATGAAAAACTGTTTTTT
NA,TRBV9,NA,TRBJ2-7,CASSVGPTTSEQYF,TGTGCCAGCTCCGTGGGGCCGACCACCTCCGAGCAGTACTTC
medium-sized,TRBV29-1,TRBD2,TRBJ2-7,CSARGGGRSSYEQYF,TGCAGCGCTAGAGGAGGCGGGAGGAGCTCCTACGAGCAGTACTTC
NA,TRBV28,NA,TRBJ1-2,CASSPPAQGNYGYTF,TGTGCCAGCAGTCCCCCCGCCCAGGGGAACTATGGCTACACCTTC
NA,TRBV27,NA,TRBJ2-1,CASAEYNEQFF,TGTGCCAGCGCCGAGTACAATGAGCAGTTCTTC
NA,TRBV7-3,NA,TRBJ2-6,CASSLDSGSGANVLTF,TGTGCCAGCAGCTTGGACAGTGGCTCTGGGGCCAACGTCCTGACTTTC
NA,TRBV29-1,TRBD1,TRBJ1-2,CSVTGQGRSYGYTF,TGCAGCGTTACCGGACAGGGGAGGAGTTATGGCTACACCTTC
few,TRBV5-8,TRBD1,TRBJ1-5,CASRFWTGGNIYSNQPQHF,TGTGCCAGCAGGTTTTGGACAGGAGGAAATATTTATAGCAATCAGCCCCAGCATTTT
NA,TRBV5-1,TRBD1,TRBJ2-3,CASSLGRAGGAQYF,TGCGCCAGCAGCTTGGGTCGGGCAGGGGGAGCGCAGTATTTT
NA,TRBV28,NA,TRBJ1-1,CASSQTELEAFF,TGTGCCAGCAGTCAGACAGAGCTTGAAGCTTTCTTT
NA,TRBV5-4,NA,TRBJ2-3,CASRRSTDTQYF,TGTGCCAGCAGGCGAAGTACAGATACGCAGTATTTT
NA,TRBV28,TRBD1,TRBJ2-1,CASSPTSTGTYNEQFF,TGTGCCAGCAGCCCTACGTCGACAGGGACCTACAATGAGCAGTTCTTC
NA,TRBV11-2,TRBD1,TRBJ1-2,CASSRDRGPSNYGYTF,TGTGCCAGCAGCCGTGACAGGGGTCCCTCGAACTATGGCTACACCTTC
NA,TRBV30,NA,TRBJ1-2,CAWSPGRVPYGYTF,TGTGCCTGGAGTCCCGGCAGGGTGCCCTATGGCTACACCTTC
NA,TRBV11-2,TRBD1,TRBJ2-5,CASSRDRAETQYF,TGTGCCAGCAGCCGGGACAGGGCAGAGACCCAGTACTTC
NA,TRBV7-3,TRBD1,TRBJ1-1,CASSPGDRGGGTEAFF,TGTGCCAGCAGCCCGGGGGACAGGGGAGGGGGTACTGAAGCTTTCTTT
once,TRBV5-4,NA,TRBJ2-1,CASSLEQNSYNEQFF,TGTGCCAGCAGCTTGGAACAGAACTCCTACAATGAGCAGTTCTTC
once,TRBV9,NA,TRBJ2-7,CASSLGWAQGEQYF,TGTGCCAGCAGCCTGGGGTGGGCTCAGGGGGAGCAGTACTTC
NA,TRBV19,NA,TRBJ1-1,CASSMNTVNTEAFF,TGTGCCAGTAGTATGAATACGGTGAACACTGAAGCTTTCTTT
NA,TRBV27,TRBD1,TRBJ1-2,CASSQQGEYGYTF,TGTGCCAGCAGTCAACAGGGGGAGTATGGCTACACCTTC
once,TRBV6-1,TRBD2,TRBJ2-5,CASSEGLATETQYF,TGTGCCAGCAGTGAAGGACTAGCTACAGAGACCCAGTACTTC
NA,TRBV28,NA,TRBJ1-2,CASTTQGQGSWHYGYTF,TGTGCCAGCACCACCCAGGGGCAGGGTTCGTGGCACTATGGCTACACCTTC
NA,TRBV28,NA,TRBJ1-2,CASSLWEGSYGYTF,TGTGCCAGCAGTCTCTGGGAGGGGTCATATGGCTACACCTTC